The sample holds a few counts of the clone carrying this T cell receptor (beta chain). Its target is not known. The record originates from a study of beta chain features in type 1 diabetes. Points from the study as a whole: Patients and controls would share equally any PCR tilt toward shorter templates. Shortening of TCRB CDR3s, moderate but significant, appeared in all four CD4+ subsets of Type 1 diabetes patients.

All of the isolated RNA was reverse transcribed, so expressed TCRB transcripts were sequenced. Using immunoSEQ multiplex PCR, the repertoire was profiled, and TCRdb retains in-frame clones only, with some absent. The repertoire holds approximately 27,000 clones, with 40% to 60% as singletons. Sequenced material: stem cell memory CD4+ T cells from blood. The receptor was isolated from a man aged 25 to 45 with type 1 diabetes.

This CDR3 is CASSLSSSGGANVLTF. The CDR3 DNA follows: TGCGCCAGCAGCCTCAGTTCATCTGGTGGGGCCAACGTCCTGACTTTC. This chain links TRBV5-1 with TRBJ2-6, with D unresolved. Germline V lookup: CDR1 SGHRS, CDR2 YFSETQ. V lost 4 bases and J 3 bases, leaving 14 bases between the germline ends. The CDR3 spans 16 residues.